The T cell receptor (beta chain) described here comes from a study of cytomegalovirus exposure and HLA in healthy donors. Study as a whole: The 500 to 750 first-cohort repertoires and the 95 to 150 validation repertoires shared the same platform, a later analysis reported.

The 120-subject validation cohort, separate from the roughly 670-subject first cohort, included the donors. Findings and caveats of the study: While the bulk of TCR sequences proved rare, some public TCRs turned up in many donors. Reports indicated that the classifier achieved high specificity and sensitivity in diagnosing cytomegalovirus status.

Libraries were prepared by immunoSEQ multiplex PCR; TCRdb keeps only in-frame clonotypes and omits some of them. The sample yields more than 90,000 clones, 86% seen once. Concerning this clone: Its antigen remains unknown.

Material for sequencing was PBMCs. The source is a man younger than 30 in good health and CMV-seronegative.

CDR3 residues: CASSPDSTNYGYTF. The CDR3, as DNA: TGTGCCAGCTCACCCGACAGTACTAACTATGGCTACACCTTC. V usage is TRBV18 and J usage is TRBJ1-2; D possibly corresponds to TRBD1 (5 bases). The germline V gene has CDR1 KGHSH and CDR2 LQKENI. The length of the CDR3 is 14 residues. V lost 3 bases, J lost 0 bases, and 8 bases lay in between.